This passage covers 20 T cell receptor beta chains from one sample sequenced in a study of control samples from healthy donors and cancer patients. Assay used: immunoSEQ multiplex PCR; TCRdb lists only in-frame clones, some missing. The sample lists some 120,000 clones; about nine tenths were seen once. The sequenced material came from blood. The receptors here all came from a man aged 18-30 years in good health.

The chain carries TRBV7-8 and TRBJ2-7; possible D gene TRBD1, 6 bases. The V and J ends lost 5 bases and 2 bases respectively, with 13 bases between them. The CDR3 has 14 amino acids. The germline gives CDR1 SGHVS, CDR2 FQNEAQ. This CDR3 reads CASSTRDTAYEQYF. CDR3 DNA: TGTGCCAGCAGCACCCGGGACACCGCCTACGAGCAGTACTTC.

The chain recombines TRBV28 with TRBJ2-3, with 10 bases aligning to TRBD1. This CDR3 comprises 14 residues. V lost 8 bases and J lost 4; bases outside the gene matches: 6. Per the germline V gene, CDR1 is MDHEN and CDR2 is SYDVKM. The CDR3 loop reads CASSTGGPPDTQYF. CDR3 nucleotide sequence: TGTGCCAGCTCGACAGGGGGCCCCCCAGATACGCAGTATTTT.

The chain uses TRBV28 and TRBJ1-5; 8 bases are a match to TRBD1. CDR1 is MDHEN, CDR2 SYDVKM, per germline. The CDR3 sequence is 13 residues long. The J segment lost 5 bases and the V segment lost 11 bases, leaving 8 bases of the junction unmatched. CDR3 residues: CAARGRLHQPQHF. In nucleotides, the CDR3 is TGTGCCGCCAGGGGGCGGTTACATCAGCCCCAGCATTTT.

The J gene is TRBJ1-2, the V gene TRBV6-1; D remains unclear. CDR1 MNHNS and CDR2 SASEGT come from the germline V gene. This CDR3 region has 13 residues. The germline V and J ends were trimmed by 2 bases and 4 bases, with 8 bases remaining between them. The CDR3 DNA sequence: TGTGCCAGCAGTGAATGGGCAGGCTATGGCTACACCTTC. This codes for CASSEWAGYGYTF.

This clone was recorded once. This chain links TRBV9 with TRBJ1-4; 8 bases line up with TRBD1. The V and J ends lost 4 bases and 5 bases, in that order; junction bases with no gene match: 7. This CDR3 has 15 residues. Germline CDR1 reads SGDLS; CDR2 reads YYNGEE. Here the CDR3 DNA reads TGTGCCAGCAGCCCATTGGACAGGGTAAATGAAAAACTGTTTTTT. It is translated as CASSPLDRVNEKLFF.

As to this clone: At one end the junction does not follow the germline gene, possibly because of a read error. The chain links TRBV28 to TRBJ1-3; D is uncertain. CDR1 and CDR2 from the germline V gene are MDHEN and SYDVKM. CDR3 length: 15 amino acids. Here the CDR3 DNA reads TGTGTCAGCAGTTTTGATTTCCGGAACGGAAACACCATATATTTT. It is translated as CVSSFDFRNGNTIYF.

The chain combines TRBV28 with TRBJ1-1; D not certain. Trimming took 4 bases from V and 1 from J, leaving 16 bases between them. Germline V gene data show CDR1 as MDHEN and CDR2 as SYDVKM. This CDR3 is 16 amino acids long. The CDR3 here is CASSSWEGPQNTEAFF. The CDR3 DNA reads TGTGCCAGCAGTTCCTGGGAGGGCCCACAGAACACTGAAGCTTTCTTT.

The chain joins TRBV7-9 to TRBJ2-1; D not resolved. The germline gives CDR1 SEHNR, CDR2 FQNEAQ (reference sequence). The CDR3 has 16 amino acids. The ends were cut back, 2 bases at V and 8 bases at J, with 19 bases in the middle. The CDR3 loop reads CASSLLLSGKADEQFF. CDR3 nucleotides: TGTGCCAGCAGCTTACTTCTGTCGGGTAAGGCCGATGAGCAGTTCTTC.

The J gene is TRBJ1-1, the V gene TRBV28, with a weak D call TRBD1 (5 bases). Trimming shortened V by 6 bases and J by 4 bases, and 27 bases separated the two germline ends. From germline, CDR1 is MDHEN and CDR2 SYDVKM. This CDR3 is 18 amino acids long. The CDR3 reads CASSPTAPGLRTGTEAFF. DNA for the CDR3: TGTGCCAGCAGCCCGACAGCCCCGGGACTACGAACGGGCACTGAAGCTTTCTTT.

J is TRBJ1-1 and V is TRBV5-1; unclear D gene. Looked up from germline, CDR1 is SGHRS and CDR2 is YFSETQ. Trimming removed 1 base at V and 0 bases at J, with 7 bases between. This CDR3 has 14 amino acids. CDR3 region: CASSLISMNTEAFF. CDR3 coding DNA: TGCGCCAGCAGCTTGATTAGTATGAACACTGAAGCTTTCTTT.

In its sample, this clone was seen once. J is TRBJ2-3 and V is TRBV10-2; the match to TRBD2 covers 9 bases. The junction had 5 bases not matched to a gene; V was cut back by 4 bases and J by 3 bases. Germline V gene sequence: CDR1 WSHSY, CDR2 SAAADI. The CDR3 extends over 15 amino acids. The CDR3 spells CASSVAGVKTDTQYF. In DNA form, the CDR3 reads TGCGCCAGCAGTGTAGCGGGGGTCAAAACAGATACGCAGTATTTT.

The chain carries TRBV4-1 and TRBJ1-5; no clear D. V was trimmed by 4 bases and J by 3 bases, leaving 7 bases between them. The length of the CDR3 is 13 residues. Looked up from germline, CDR1 is MGHRA and CDR2 is YSYEKL. DNA of the CDR3: TGCGCCAGCAGCCCATTTTCCAATCAGCCCCAGCATTTT. Translating it yields CASSPFSNQPQHF.

V usage is TRBV3-1 (or the pseudogene TRBV3-2) and J usage is TRBJ2-1, with D possibly TRBD1 on 6 matching bases. V was trimmed by 1 base and J by 7 bases, leaving 11 bases between them. This CDR3 contains 14 residues. Looked up from germline, CDR1 is LGHDT and CDR2 is YNNKEL (reference sequence). The CDR3 loop reads CASSQAGQTNEQFF. The CDR3 DNA reads TGTGCCAGCAGCCAAGCGGGACAAACTAATGAGCAGTTCTTC.

The chain has TRBV5-1 and TRBJ2-5, with unresolved D. The CDR3 spans 15 residues. V was trimmed by 0 bases and J by 2 bases, leaving 11 bases between them. The germline CDR1 and CDR2 sequences are SGHRS and YFSETQ. The CDR3 DNA reads as TGCGCCAGCAGCTTGGGGTCTGGGCGGCAAGAGACCCAGTACTTC. Translated: CASSLGSGRQETQYF. Complete variable domain (other parts from reference TRBV5-1 and TRBJ2-5): KAGVTQTPRYLIKTRGQQVTLSCSPISGHRSVSWYQQTPGQGLQFLFEYFSETQRNKGNFPGRFSGRQFSNSRSEMNVSTLELGDSALYLCASSLGSGRQETQYFGPGTRLLVL.

V and J are TRBV5-6 and TRBJ2-1; D is possibly TRBD1 (5 bases). CDR1 and CDR2 (germline): SGHDT, YYEEEE. This CDR3 region has 15 residues. V was trimmed by 0 bases and J by 0 bases, leaving 7 bases between them. The CDR3 bases are TGTGCCAGCAGCTTGGGGGGCCACTCCTACAATGAGCAGTTCTTC. Its translation is CASSLGGHSYNEQFF. The full variable domain, its missing parts supplied by reference TRBV5-6 and TRBJ2-1, is DAGVTQSPTHLIKTRGQQVTLRCSPKSGHDTVSWYQQALGQGPQFIFQYYEEEERQRGNFPDRFSGHQFPNYSSELNVNALLLGDSALYLCASSLGGHSYNEQFFGPGTRLTVL.

The chain is built from TRBV2 and TRBJ2-5, with D uncertain. CDR3 size: 11 residues. Trimming took off 5 bases at V and 2 bases at J, with 3 bases between the two ends. Germline V gene lookup returns CDR1 SNHLY and CDR2 FYNNEI. CDR3 nucleotide sequence: TGTGCCAGCAGTTTACAAGAGACCCAGTACTTC. Amino acids: CASSLQETQYF.

The chain couples TRBV5-1 to TRBJ2-2; D ambiguous. The CDR3 has 13 residues. CDR1 is SGHRS and CDR2 is YFSETQ in the germline V gene. The V gene lost 0 bases and the J gene lost 5 bases, with 5 bases spanning the gap. CDR3 residues: CASSLEGTGELFF. CDR3 in DNA: TGCGCCAGCAGCTTGGAGGGTACCGGGGAGCTGTTTTTT.

J is TRBJ1-1 and V is TRBV19; 7 bases fit TRBD1. Germline trimming cut 7 bases from V and 4 bases from J; bases unmatched to any gene: 9. Germline V gene sequence: CDR1 LNHDA, CDR2 SQIVND (reference sequence). The CDR3 runs 14 residues. The CDR3 bases are TGTGCCAGTAAATATAGGGGGCCCCGCACTGAAGCTTTCTTT. It encodes CASKYRGPRTEAFF.

V is TRBV28 and J is TRBJ2-3; perhaps TRBD1 as D (6 bases). Trimming pared 5 bases from V and 3 bases from J, leaving 18 bases between. Germline V gives CDR1 MDHEN, CDR2 SYDVKM. This CDR3 has 16 amino acids. CDR3 sequence reads: CASSRSDSESTDTQYF. The DNA for the CDR3 is TGTGCCAGCAGTAGGTCGGACAGTGAGTCAACAGATACGCAGTATTTT.

This clone was observed a single time. The chain has TRBV10-3 and TRBJ1-1, with D perhaps matching TRBD1 (6 bases). The CDR3 contains 15 residues. Per the germline V gene, CDR1 is ENHRY and CDR2 is SYGVKD. Trimming stripped 0 bases from V and 1 base from J, with 9 bases between. CDR3 protein: CAISESNRENTEAFF. CDR3 bases: TGTGCCATCAGTGAGTCTAACAGGGAGAACACTGAAGCTTTCTTT.